This T cell receptor (beta chain) originates from a study of blood T cell repertoires in COVID-19. Study context: Collection of acute and convalescent COVID-19 samples took place in the United States, Italy and Spain. T cells, B-cell-depleted T cells, or PBMCs supplied cDNA or gDNA.

Trimming cost V 9 bases and J 0 bases; bases outside gene matches: 7. Germline V gene data show CDR1 as SGDLS and CDR2 as YYNGEE. This CDR3 has 16 amino acids. In the authors' workflow: Amplification from reference gene primers served as the basis for estimated nucleated cell counts. Sequenced by immunoSEQ multiplex PCR; TCRdb stores in-frame clones only, minus some. The V and J calls and the clone size are those of that table, but D and trimming were determined from the DNA. Here the sample spans around 100,000 clones, roughly 86% being singletons. This clonotype was sampled from a human donor in a cohort sampled during active COVID-19. V is TRBV9 and J is TRBJ2-2; 11 bases are a match to TRBD1. Source material: peripheral blood. CDR3 residues: CATGQGAHPNTGELFF. CDR3 DNA: TGTGCCACCGGACAGGGGGCCCACCCGAACACCGGGGAGCTGTTTTTT.